The next 26 T cell receptor beta chains were all read from a single sample in a study of T-cell memory formation after mild COVID-19. TCRdb reprocessed the 5' RACE reads with MiXCR, giving one entry per CDR3 protein. The table includes roughly 310,000 distinct CDR3 sequences, 15% detected once. The source material was PBMCs or a T cell subset sorted from them (not recorded which). The receptors here all came from a man in his late teens or twenties who had mild COVID-19 (a few samples of this study predate the infection). Cell type and time point are not known.

CDR3 coding DNA: TGTGCCACCCTGAGGGAGACCCAGTACTTC. It translates to CATLRETQYF. The chain employs TRBV28 and TRBJ2-5; D is undetermined. Between the trimmed V and J ends, which lost 10 bases and 5 bases, there was a span of 8 bases. The CDR3 sequence is 10 residues long. The germline V gene encodes CDR1 MDHEN and CDR2 SYDVKM.

This clonotype was detected only a few times. The chain carries TRBV4-1 and TRBJ2-2; D is unclear. Trimming removed 1 base from V and 3 bases from J, with 6 bases in between. From germline, CDR1 is MGHRA and CDR2 YSYEKL. This CDR3 is 14 amino acids long. CDR3 in amino acids: CASSQGQHTGELFF. CDR3 sequence (DNA): TGCGCCAGCAGCCAAGGGCAGCACACCGGGGAGCTGTTTTTT.

The CDR3 nucleotides are TGCGCCAGCAGCCCGACAGCGACGACCTATGGCTACACCTTC. The encoded protein is CASSPTATTYGYTF. J is TRBJ1-2 and V is TRBV5-1; TRBD1 is a possible D gene (5 bases). The CDR3 extends over 14 amino acids. Germline V gene sequence: CDR1 SGHRS, CDR2 YFSETQ. Trimming stripped 4 bases from V and 4 bases from J, with 14 bases between.

This clonotype was counted only a few times. The chain joins TRBV7-2 to TRBJ2-1; unclear D gene. The CDR3 consists of 13 residues. Germline CDR1 is SGHTA and CDR2 is FQGNSA. The germline V and J ends were trimmed by 5 bases and 11 bases, with 16 bases remaining between them. The CDR3 loop is CASSPARQAKQFF. The CDR3 DNA sequence: TGTGCCAGCAGCCCCGCTAGGCAGGCAAAGCAGTTCTTC.

This clonotype was counted between two and nine times. The chain links TRBV18 to TRBJ1-1; D perhaps matches TRBD1 (5 bases). The CDR3 runs to 15 residues. V lost 2 bases, J lost 1 base, and 11 bases lay in between. In germline, CDR1 is KGHSH, CDR2 LQKENI. CDR3 sequence reads: CASSPNGGKNTEAFF. CDR3 in DNA: TGTGCCAGCTCACCAAATGGGGGGAAGAACACTGAAGCTTTCTTT.

Regarding this clonotype: The junction differs from germline at one of its ends, possibly a read error. The CDR3 here is CASSQDSNTEAFF. The CDR3 DNA reads as TGTGCTAGCAGCCAGGACTCGAACACTGAAGCTTTCTTT. This sequence joins TRBV7-7 and TRBJ1-1, with D uncertain. The CDR3 loop spans 13 amino acids. Germline-derived CDR1 and CDR2 are SSHAT and FNYEAQ (reference sequence).

This clonotype has just a few counts. V is TRBV4-1 and J is TRBJ1-1; D possibly corresponds to TRBD1 (5 bases). The germline gives CDR1 MGHRA, CDR2 YSYEKL. V was pared by 2 bases and J by 4 bases, with 11 bases between. The CDR3 is 14 residues long. DNA of the CDR3: TGCGCCAGCAGCCAACCGACGGGGGGCACTGAAGCTTTCTTT. Its protein is CASSQPTGGTEAFF.

This chain joins TRBV7-3 and TRBJ1-1; no firm D call. V was clipped by 4 bases and J by 5 bases, with 11 bases between them. This CDR3 contains 13 residues. The germline V gene has CDR1 SGHTA and CDR2 FQGTGA. The CDR3 DNA reads TGTGCCAGCAGCTCAGGACGGGATACTGAAGCTTTCTTT. Residues: CASSSGRDTEAFF.

This clonotype showed up just a few times. This chain uses TRBV5-4 with TRBJ2-3, with D possibly TRBD1 on 6 matching bases. The CDR3 extends over 15 amino acids. Germline CDR1 is SGHNT and CDR2 is YYREEE (reference sequence). The V and J ends lost 0 bases and 2 bases respectively, with 10 bases between them. CDR3 region: CASSLAGQSTDTQYF. CDR3 DNA: TGTGCCAGCAGCTTGGCCGGACAGTCCACAGATACGCAGTATTTT.

This clonotype was picked up a small number of times. The V and J genes are TRBV4-3 and TRBJ1-2; the D is unclear. V dropped 4 bases and J dropped 1 base, with 7 bases sitting between them. The CDR3 is 13 amino acids. The V gene's germline CDR1 is LGHNA and CDR2 YSLEER. This CDR3 reads CASSPRVNYGYTF. The CDR3 DNA reads TGCGCCAGCAGCCCCCGGGTTAACTATGGCTACACCTTC.

This clonotype was picked up one time. The chain combines TRBV20-1 with TRBJ1-3; D gene unclear. Trimming cost V 5 bases and J 0 bases, with 8 bases left between them. Germline CDR1 reads DFQATT; CDR2 reads SNEGSKA (reference sequence). The CDR3 runs to 13 residues. The CDR3 sequence: CSASTVSGNTIYF. CDR3 bases: TGCAGTGCTTCTACTGTCTCTGGAAACACCATATATTTT.

This clonotype was recorded once. V and J are TRBV3-1 and TRBJ1-1, with 7 bases that match TRBD1. The CDR3 covers 14 residues. V dropped 3 bases and J dropped 4; count of bases not matched to a gene: 5. CDR1 is LGHDT and CDR2 is YNNKEL in the germline V gene (reference sequence). The CDR3 here is CASSQRDRTTEAFF. CDR3 nucleotide sequence: TGTGCCAGCAGCCAGAGGGACAGAACCACTGAAGCTTTCTTT.

This clonotype was seen a few times. V usage is TRBV7-2 and J usage is TRBJ1-6; D gene uncertain. The CDR3 is 12 residues long. Trimming pared 0 bases from V and 12 bases from J, leaving 6 bases between. In germline, CDR1 is SGHTA, CDR2 FQGNSA. The CDR3 here is CASSLARRPLHF. The CDR3 bases are TGTGCCAGCAGCTTAGCGAGGCGACCCCTCCACTTT.

This rearrangement joins TRBV9 to TRBJ2-5; a possible D gene is TRBD1 (6 bases). The CDR3 runs 15 residues. Looked up from germline, CDR1 is SGDLS and CDR2 is YYNGEE. V shed 2 bases and J shed 5 bases, with 16 bases lying between them. The CDR3 region has the DNA TGTGCCAGCAGCGTGACCCAGGGGATCGGGGAGACCCAGTACTTC. It codes for CASSVTQGIGETQYF.

The V and J genes are TRBV30 and TRBJ1-1; 8 bases line up with TRBD1. Per the germline V gene, CDR1 is GTSNPN and CDR2 is SVGIG (reference sequence). After removal of 2 bases from V and 2 bases from J, the junction contained 13 bases not matched to a gene. The CDR3 is made up of 17 amino acids. The chain's CDR3 is CAWSPLQGANVNTEAFF. Written as DNA, the CDR3 is TGTGCCTGGAGTCCCCTCCAGGGGGCGAATGTTAACACTGAAGCTTTCTTT.

For the CDR3, the DNA is TGTGCCACCAGCTTAGCGGGAGGGACCGGGGAGCTGTTTTTT. Translating it yields CATSLAGGTGELFF. The rearrangement links TRBV15 to TRBJ2-2, with 11 bases aligning to TRBD2. The CDR3 contains 14 residues. The germline V gene encodes CDR1 LNHNV and CDR2 YYDKDF (reference sequence). V gave up 5 bases and J gave up 5 bases; unmatched junction bases: 1.

Ten or more counts support this clonotype. The chain has TRBV7-9 and TRBJ1-1; the match to TRBD1 covers 9 bases. Losses at the gene ends were 6 bases for V and 3 bases for J; bases not matched to a gene: 2. Germline CDR1 reads SEHNR; CDR2 reads FQNEAQ (reference sequence). The CDR3 loop spans 13 amino acids. CDR3 protein: CASRRTGDTEAFF. In DNA form, the CDR3 reads TGTGCCAGCAGGCGGACAGGGGACACTGAAGCTTTCTTT.

This chain links TRBV12-3 or TRBV12-4 with TRBJ1-1; possible D gene TRBD1, 5 bases. V was cut by 6 bases and J by 10 bases, with 18 bases left in between. The CDR3 covers 13 residues. The CDR3 loop reads CASRQNGERGAFF. DNA of the CDR3: TGTGCCAGCAGACAAAATGGGGAGAGGGGAGCTTTCTTT.

Only a few counts were recorded for this clonotype. A much larger clone differs from this one at a single base, so this may be a read error. V gene TRBV4-1 combines with J gene TRBJ2-3, with D perhaps TRBD2 (7 bases). Trimming took off 0 bases at V and 2 bases at J, with 12 bases between the two ends. The CDR3 spans 16 residues. The germline gives CDR1 MGHRA, CDR2 YSYEKL. The CDR3 here is CASSQDGGANTDTQYF. The CDR3 DNA follows: TGCGCCAGCAGCCAAGATGGGGGGGCCAACACAGATACGCAGTATTTT.

The gene calls are TRBV7-3 and TRBJ2-3; no reliable D call. This CDR3 has 14 residues. Germline CDR1 SGHTA, CDR2 FQGTGA. V lost 3 bases to trimming and J lost 6 bases, with 13 bases between them. In DNA form, the CDR3 reads TGTGCCAGCAGCTTGGCCAGCTCGTCCGATACGCAGTATTTT. Translating it yields CASSLASSSDTQYF.

This sequence joins TRBV7-9 and TRBJ1-2, with 8 bases lining up with TRBD1. CDR1 and CDR2 from the germline V gene are SEHNR and FQNEAQ (reference sequence). There are 15 residues in the CDR3. V shed 5 bases, J shed 1 base, and the junction held 6 bases outside the gene matches. CDR3 in amino acids: CASSPGTGHNYGYTF. The CDR3 nucleotides read TGTGCCAGCAGCCCCGGGACAGGACATAACTATGGCTACACCTTC.

This clonotype was found a few times. The chain recombines TRBV5-4 with TRBJ2-5; 7 bases line up with TRBD1. The CDR3 consists of 13 residues. With 6 bases clipped from V and 2 bases from J, the junction kept 4 bases outside the gene matches. Germline CDR1 is SGHNT and CDR2 is YYREEE (reference sequence). The chain's CDR3 is CASTTGQQETQYF. CDR3 bases: TGTGCCAGCACAACGGGACAGCAAGAGACCCAGTACTTC. Variable domain in full (rest from reference TRBV5-4 and TRBJ2-5): ETGVTQSPTHLIKTRGQQVTLRCSSQSGHNTVSWYQQALGQGPQFIFQYYREEENGRGNFPPRFSGLQFPNYSSELNVNALELDDSALYLCASTTGQQETQYFGPGTRLLVL.

V usage is TRBV5-1 and J usage is TRBJ2-4; 8 bases are shared with TRBD2. The CDR3 extends over 13 amino acids. CDR1 and CDR2 (germline): SGHRS, YFSETQ. J lost 9 bases, V lost 4 bases, and 6 bases had no gene match. CDR3 protein: CASSATGRGIQYF. CDR3 coding DNA: TGCGCCAGCAGCGCTACCGGGAGGGGCATTCAGTACTTC.

The chain uses TRBV4-3 and TRBJ2-5, with 13 bases matching TRBD2. V gave up 5 bases and J gave up 5 bases; unmatched junction bases: 5. Looked up from germline, CDR1 is LGHNA and CDR2 is YSLEER. The CDR3 length is 15 residues. The CDR3 sequence: CASSLGLAGSETQYF. CDR3 nucleotide sequence: TGCGCCAGCAGCTTGGGACTAGCGGGGAGCGAGACCCAGTACTTC.

This chain links TRBV29-1 with TRBJ2-5; D might be TRBD1 (5 bases). The germline gives CDR1 SQVTM, CDR2 ANQGSEA. CDR3 size: 13 residues. The V end was cut by 2 bases, the J end by 2 bases, with 9 bases between. CDR3 residues: CSVESTAQETQYF. In DNA form, the CDR3 reads TGCAGCGTTGAATCGACAGCACAAGAGACCCAGTACTTC. Variable domain in full (rest from reference TRBV29-1 and TRBJ2-5): SAVISQKPSRDICQRGTSLTIQCQVDSQVTMMFWYRQQPGQSLTLIATANQGSEATYESGFVIDKFPISRPNLTFSTLTVSNMSPEDSSIYLCSVESTAQETQYFGPGTRLLVL.

This clonotype occurred many times. A much larger clonotype is one base distant, so this may be a read error. The rearrangement uses TRBV6-2 or TRBV6-3 and TRBJ2-2; D is undetermined. V was shortened by 2 bases and J by 3 bases, with 4 bases between the two germline ends. This CDR3 region has 13 residues. CDR1 MNHEY and CDR2 SVGEGT come from the germline V gene. CDR3 sequence (DNA): TGTGCCAGCAGTTACAGGGACACCGGGGAGCTGTTTTTT. Residues: CASSYRDTGELFF.